This TCR beta chain originates from a study of blood T cell repertoires in COVID-19 (dated by TCRdb to 2018 to 2020). Looking at the study overall: Collaborator samples came from the United States, Italy and Spain and covered acute and convalescent phases of COVID-19. A freely available public database, intended as a resource for researchers studying the immune response to SARS-CoV-2, is where the repertoires were released. The material from the prospective study consisted of cDNA or gDNA derived from T cells, B-cell-depleted T cells, or PBMCs. Deeply sampled blood TCRbeta repertoires from subjects exposed to, actively infected with, or recovered from COVID-19 were included in the dataset. The samples were drawn from the first 160 participants of the ongoing ImmuneRACE study and from 950 to 1,500 subjects provided by 6 global collaborators. Where available, HLA class I and class II types were obtained from metadata supplied by the sample provider rather than from assay-based typing. A de-identified subject ID, COVID-19 status, age in years and sex were almost always included in the sample metadata.

Whole blood was collected in K2EDTA tubes by collaborating institutions according to the institutions' own protocols. For TCRbeta analysis, collaborators shipped samples as frozen whole blood, isolated PBMCs, or DNA extracted from either of those sample types. TCRbeta CDR3 regions were amplified from genomic DNA by means of the immunoSEQ Assay, a bias-controlled multiplex PCR. As for how the authors treated the data: Within the assay, amplification of reference gene primers was used to estimate how many nucleated cells each sample contained. To quantify the absolute abundance of each unique TCRbeta CDR3 rearrangement, sequence reads were collapsed and filtered. Productive Simpson clonality was computed per sample as the square root of Simpson's diversity index over productive rearrangements. TCRdb took this table from immuneACCESS and kept in-frame rearrangements with V and J called. Such tables lack part of the clones; where checked against another copy, unresolved V genes explain under half of the gap, and the rest is unexplained. V, J and clone size are taken as reported in that table, and D and trimming were inferred from the DNA itself. For this sample the table gives 65,000 to 100,000 clones, of which approximately 86% were detected only once. The ten largest clones represent 4% to 5.5% of the sample.

Concerning this clone itself: The antigen it recognizes is unknown. Per-base quality was not reported, and no clone a single base away is much larger than it.

Overall study outcomes, separate from this receptor: The amount of clinical and demographic metadata varied by source and participant and was provided uncurated.

Compared with germline, V lacks 5 bases and J lacks 3 bases; bases without a gene match: 9. CDR1 and CDR2 (SGHTA, FQGTGA) derive from the germline V gene. The CDR3 covers 16 residues, taking in both the cysteine and the phenylalanine. The kept DNA is CDR3 alone, 48 bases in frame from the first base. The TCR was taken from a woman of 80 years or more with acute or convalescent COVID-19. Sequences were obtained from peripheral blood. Rearrangement joined TRBV7-3 to TRBJ2-1; 8 bases in the middle match TRBD2. This receptor has the CDR3 CASSLRTSPIYNEQFF. The DNA reads TGTGCCAGCAGCCTCCGGACTAGCCCAATCTACAATGAGCAGTTCTTC.